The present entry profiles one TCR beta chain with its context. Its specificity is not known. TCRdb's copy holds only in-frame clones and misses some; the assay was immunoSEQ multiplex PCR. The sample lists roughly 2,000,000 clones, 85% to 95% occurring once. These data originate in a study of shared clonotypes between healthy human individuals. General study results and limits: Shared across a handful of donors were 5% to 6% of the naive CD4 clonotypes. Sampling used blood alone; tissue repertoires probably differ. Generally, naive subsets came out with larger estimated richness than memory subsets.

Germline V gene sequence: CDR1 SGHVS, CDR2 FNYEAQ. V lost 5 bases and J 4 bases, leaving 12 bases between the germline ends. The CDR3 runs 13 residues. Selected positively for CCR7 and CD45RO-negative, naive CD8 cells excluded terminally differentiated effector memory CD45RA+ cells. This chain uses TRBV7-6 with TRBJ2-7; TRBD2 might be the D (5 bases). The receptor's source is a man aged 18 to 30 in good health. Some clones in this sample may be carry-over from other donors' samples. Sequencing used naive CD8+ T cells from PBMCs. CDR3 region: CASSPRTVYEQYF. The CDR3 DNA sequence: TGTGCCAGCAGCCCGAGGACTGTTTACGAGCAGTACTTC.